The rows below give T cell receptor beta chains drawn from one sample of a study of T cell repertoires in aging, cancer and after chemotherapy. TCRdb independently ran MiXCR on the multiplex PCR reads; one entry per CDR3 protein. The sample lists around 2,000 distinct CDR3 sequences, 20% seen once, with roughly 22% in the top ten. The material sequenced was blood. These receptor sequences come from a human donor with a solid tumor. CDR3s include the opening cysteine and the closing phenylalanine or tryptophan. Each record gives: V gene, clone size, D gene, J gene, CDR3 DNA, CDR3 protein. The D gene is left open where the match is weak. Clone sizes are given selectively: once, few, many, or a class where the clone is expanded.

TRBV7-9	few	TRBD2	TRBJ2-7	TGTGCCAGCAGCCCAAAAACTAGCGGGGAGCAGTACTTC	CASSPKTSGEQYF
TRBV18	medium-sized	NA	TRBJ2-7	TGTGCCAGCTCCCTACAGACCACCGAGCAGTACTTC	CASSLQTTEQYF
TRBV6-1	medium-sized	NA	TRBJ1-1	TGTGCCAGCAGACGCACAAACACTGAAGCTTTCTTT	CASRRTNTEAFF
TRBV15	large	NA	TRBJ1-4	TGTGCCACCAGCATTCCTTCTGCGGAAAAACTGTTTTTT	CATSIPSAEKLFF
TRBV6-2/TRBV6-3	medium-sized	NA	TRBJ2-5	TGTGCCAGCAGTTACGCCGGACCGGGTCCAGAGGCCCAGTACTTC	CASSYAGPGPEAQYF
TRBV20-1	medium-sized	NA	TRBJ1-3	TGCAGTGCTAGAGGCAGGGACGGAAACACCATATATTTT	CSARGRDGNTIYF
TRBV18	medium-sized	NA	TRBJ1-2	TGTGCCAGCTCACCCCCAACAGGGCAGGTCTATGGCTACACCTTC	CASSPPTGQVYGYTF
TRBV12-3/TRBV12-4	few	TRBD1	TRBJ1-1	TGTGCCAGCACCAGGGGGCCAAACACTGAAGCTTTCTTT	CASTRGPNTEAFF
TRBV19	large	TRBD1	TRBJ2-7	TGTGCCAGTAGTATCGTCGGGACAGGGTCCTACGAGCAGTACTTC	CASSIVGTGSYEQYF
TRBV20-1	NA	TRBD2	TRBJ2-1	TGCAGTGCTCGTCTAAGCGGGAGAGGCGCCTACAATGAGCAGTTCTTC	CSARLSGRGAYNEQFF
TRBV18	medium-sized	TRBD2	TRBJ2-7	TGTGCCAGCTCAGCGACAAGCGGGGACTACGAGCAGTACTTC	CASSATSGDYEQYF
TRBV28	few	TRBD2	TRBJ2-7	TGTGCCAGCAGTTGGGTCCTTGTGGGGAGGGCAAACTACGAGCAGTACTTC	CASSWVLVGRANYEQYF
TRBV5-1	NA	NA	TRBJ1-4	TGCGCCAGCTCTCAGGCAGCTAATGAAAAACTGTTTTTT	CASSQAANEKLFF
TRBV6-4	NA	TRBD1	TRBJ1-2	TGTGCCATCATACCCGGGACAGGGGGAATTGGCTACACCTTC	CAIIPGTGGIGYTF
TRBV11-1	large	TRBD2	TRBJ2-7	TGTGCCAGCAGCCCAACTAGCGGGGGTATCTACGAGCAGTACTTC	CASSPTSGGIYEQYF
TRBV24-1	medium-sized	TRBD1	TRBJ2-1	TGTGCCACCAGTGATCTTAGGGGGCAAGTAATTGAGCAGTTCTTC	CATSDLRGQVIEQFF
TRBV20-1	medium-sized	NA	TRBJ2-7	TGCAGTGCTAGGGGCCTTGGGGGCGCATCCTACGAGCAGTACTTC	CSARGLGGASYEQYF
TRBV29-1	large	NA	TRBJ2-5	TGCAGCGTTGATGAGAGAGCGGCCCAGTACTTC	CSVDERAAQYF
TRBV5-1	NA	TRBD2	TRBJ2-1	TGCGCCAGCAGCTTGGGCGCGGGGGGGCAGGATGAGCAGTTCTTC	CASSLGAGGQDEQFF
TRBV28	NA	NA	TRBJ2-7	TGTGCCAGCAGTTTAAGGGGGAGATCATTCGAGCAGTACTTC	CASSLRGRSFEQYF
TRBV7-2	NA	NA	TRBJ2-7	TGTGCCAGCGCCACGGGCATCCGCTACGAGCAGTACTTC	CASATGIRYEQYF
TRBV11-1	NA	TRBD1	TRBJ1-6	TGTGCCAGCACCACGCCGGGACAGGGGACAACACCCCTCCACTTT	CASTTPGQGTTPLHF
TRBV5-6	medium-sized	NA	TRBJ1-5	TGTGCCAGCAGCTTGGAGTCGGGGGGAAGGAATCAGCCCCAGCATTTT	CASSLESGGRNQPQHF
TRBV13	medium-sized	NA	TRBJ2-5	TGTGCCAGCAGCTTAGGTTTTAGCGAGACCCAGTACTTC	CASSLGFSETQYF
TRBV30	large	TRBD1	TRBJ2-7	TGTGCCTGGGGGACAGGGGGCGCGGAGTACTTC	CAWGTGGAEYF
TRBV5-6	large	TRBD1	TRBJ1-2	TGTGCCAGCACCGGACAGGGGTGGTATGGCTACACCTTC	CASTGQGWYGYTF
TRBV12-3/TRBV12-4	large	NA	TRBJ1-6	TGTGCCAGTTGTGGACAAGGAAATTCACCCCTCCACTTT	CASCGQGNSPLHF
TRBV18	medium-sized	TRBD1	TRBJ1-1	TGTGCCAGCTCACCCCTTGGGACAGATGCCACTGAAGCTTTCTTT	CASSPLGTDATEAFF
TRBV5-6	medium-sized	NA	TRBJ1-2	TGTGCCAGCAGCTTGATGGATGGCTACACCTTC	CASSLMDGYTF
TRBV5-1	large	NA	TRBJ2-7	TGCGCCAGCAGATATGGGGGGGCGGGACCCGTGGATTACGAGCAGTACTTC	CASRYGGAGPVDYEQYF
TRBV24-1	NA	NA	TRBJ1-6	TGTGCCACCAGTGAGGGGAGTTATAATTCACCCCTCCACTTT	CATSEGSYNSPLHF
TRBV6-1	large	NA	TRBJ2-1	TGTGCCAGCAGTGGCGGTAGATACAATGAGCAGTTCTTC	CASSGGRYNEQFF
TRBV10-3	medium-sized	TRBD1	TRBJ1-1	TGTGCCATCAGGGGACAGGGGGCGAACACTGAAGCTTTCTTT	CAIRGQGANTEAFF
TRBV19	medium-sized	NA	TRBJ1-2	TGTGCCAGTAGTACATCCAGCCGGCCGACGTTCACGTTAATCTATGGCTACACCTTC	CASSTSSRPTFTLIYGYTF
TRBV12-3/TRBV12-4	medium-sized	NA	TRBJ2-5	TGTGCCAGCAGTTTGATGCGGGAGACCCAGTACTTC	CASSLMRETQYF
TRBV27	medium-sized	NA	TRBJ2-4	TGTGCCAGCAGTTTATCCCCGGGACGACCTCTGTACTTC	CASSLSPGRPLYF
TRBV5-4	NA	NA	TRBJ2-1	TGTGCCAGCAGCTTAGATATATCGGCGCCGGGGCAGTTCTTC	CASSLDISAPGQFF
TRBV29-1	large	NA	TRBJ2-2	TGCAGCTCCAGCGGGACAGAGACCGGGGAGCTGTTTTTT	CSSSGTETGELFF
TRBV6-1	medium-sized	TRBD1	TRBJ2-7	TGTGCCAGCAGTGACCAGGACAGGGCGGCCTACGAGCAGTACTTC	CASSDQDRAAYEQYF
TRBV11-1	large	NA	TRBJ2-1	TGTGCCAGCAGTGAGGGGCTAAACTCCTACAATGAGCAGTTCTTC	CASSEGLNSYNEQFF
TRBV6-2/TRBV6-3	medium-sized	NA	TRBJ1-1	TGTGCCAGCAGTTACTCGTGGAGTGGATCTGAAGCTTTCTTT	CASSYSWSGSEAFF
TRBV4-3	NA	TRBD2	TRBJ2-1	TGCGCCAGCAGCCACATAGCGGGAGCGAACTACAATGAGCAGTTCTTC	CASSHIAGANYNEQFF
TRBV4-2	few	NA	TRBJ1-1	TGTGCCAGCAACCATCCTGGGGAAGGGAAGACTGAAGCTTTCTTT	CASNHPGEGKTEAFF
TRBV20-1	medium-sized	TRBD1	TRBJ1-2	TGCAGTGCTGAGGACAGGGGCGGCTATGGCTACACCTTC	CSAEDRGGYGYTF
TRBV7-2	few	NA	TRBJ2-6	TGTGCCAGCAGCTTTAGACGGGGGCTAGCTTCCGGGGCCAACGTCCTGACTTTC	CASSFRRGLASGANVLTF
TRBV6-6	medium-sized	NA	TRBJ1-5	TGTGCCAGCAGTTACGACCCAGGCAGGAGTAGCAATCAGCCCCAGCATTTT	CASSYDPGRSSNQPQHF